This T cell receptor beta chain was captured by sequencing in a study of regulatory T cells in long-lasting Graves disease (dated by TCRdb to the early 2020s). With respect to the entire study: Antithyroid drugs had been taken for less than 3 months by newly diagnosed Graves' disease patients. This study used TCR sequencing and RNA sequencing of peripheral blood to compare persistent Graves' disease patients against newly diagnosed Graves' disease patients. The study took place in China and was registered as a clinical trial. TCR sequencing covered about 13 persistent and 20 newly diagnosed Graves' disease patients, 33 samples in total. Study-level results and caveats: Persistent patients shared more public clonotypes among themselves (around 2,500) than newly diagnosed patients did (approximately 970). Sequencing and analysis were limited to the TCR beta chain. The study examined only peripheral blood because the primary lesion, thyroid tissue, could not be accessed. Preferential use of TRBV28, TRBJ1-2 and TRBJ2-5 was observed in persistent disease, whereas TRBV20-1 and TRBJ2-1 were favored in newly diagnosed disease. The authors noted that the small sample size was a limitation that may lower accuracy. Compared with newly diagnosed patients, patients with persistent Graves' disease had lower TCR Shannon entropy and fewer highly expanded clones, which suggests clonal expansion.

Explained via the paper, the time point label denotes: newly diagnosed GD, antithyroid drugs for less than 3 months. RNA was extracted from PBMCs in TRIzol for both TCR sequencing and RNA sequencing. The diagnosis of Graves' disease followed American Thyroid Association guidelines. Recruitment of patients was carried out at an endocrinology department in Xi'an, China. From each patient, roughly 9 milliliters of peripheral blood was collected into an EDTA anticoagulant tube. Ficoll Paque Plus density gradient separation was used to isolate PBMCs, and no further T cell sorting was done. An Agilent 2100 Bioanalyzer and agarose gel were used to check RNA quality, while a NanoDrop 2000 measured RNA concentration. As to this clonotype: Which antigen it targets is not known. Within one base of it there is no much larger clone, and no base qualities were kept.

From a lookup of the germline V gene, CDR1 and CDR2 are SNHLY and FYNNEI. The germline ends are 10 bases apart after V is trimmed by 6 bases and J by 2 bases. The CDR3 measures 14 amino acids from cysteine to phenylalanine. The entry retains the CDR3 DNA only, 42 bases that are in frame from base 1. Receptor amplification or capture employed multiplex PCR. Sequencing was carried out with an Illumina HiSeq 4000. iRepertoire HTBI primers and Arm-PCR amplification of CDR3 regions were used to construct TCR beta libraries. Gel purification was performed on PCR products prior to sequencing. The original pipeline was this. Gene usage analysis of CDR3 amino acid clonotypes relied on the 62 TRBV and 14 TRBJ segments identified across samples. Filtered high-quality paired reads were merged into contigs using COPE and FqMerger. BLAST was used to align contigs to IMGT TRBV, TRBD and TRBJ reference genes, and CDR3 was defined according to IMGT. Any clonotype with a frequency above 0.1% was counted as a highly expanded clone. Shannon entropy served as the measure of repertoire diversity, while the Gini coefficient captured V-J evenness. A clonotype found in more than one individual was treated as public. TCRdb reprocessed the public reads (quality trimming at Q25 with fastp, clone calling with MiXCR) and kept in-frame beta chains. A single entry per CDR3 protein holds the most common genes and DNA from its merged rows. The V and J calls here are based on TCRdb, not the publication. Within this sample are 400,000 to 550,000 distinct CDR3 sequences, with 14% to 15% of them counted one time only. Approximately 16% of the sample lies in the top ten.

The data were also submitted as part of a second study, on T cells in Graves' hyperthyroidism and ophthalmopathy. As noted in the second study: Stable Graves' hyperthyroidism was defined as no progression to ophthalmopathy during 18 months of follow-up. Hyperthyroidism patients were newly diagnosed, had a disease duration of under 2 months, and were aged 18 to 65 years. Patients with uncontrolled infections, other autoimmune diseases, pregnancy or lactation were excluded. Diagnoses were established on the basis of clinical symptoms, serum thyroxine and TRAb, thyroid ultrasound, and orbital computed tomography. The first round of RT-PCR for the TCR CDR3 was performed with the HTBI primer set and the Qiagen OneStep RT-PCR kit. Most expanded thyroid clonotypes (frequency above 0.001) were also detected in blood, suggesting blood repertoires may reflect thyroid immune responses. Ophthalmopathy was separated from stable hyperthyroidism by a 13 V-J signature model, with roughly 88% sensitivity and approximately 81% specificity obtained in cross-validation and 80%/75% obtained in testing. During validation, the model predicted progression to ophthalmopathy a median of approximately 6.5 months ahead of onset, with more than 60% sensitivity and under 85% specificity. TCR V-J signatures able to tell the groups apart were searched for in a discovery cohort of 95 or so patients, of whom over 40 had Graves' ophthalmopathy and around 57 had stable Graves' hyperthyroidism. An independent validation cohort of around 19 hyperthyroidism patients and over 15 patients who later progressed to ophthalmopathy tested prospective prediction of ophthalmopathy. The 80 to 100 discovery patients were randomly divided into training and test sets at a 7:3 ratio. Thyroid tissue and blood T-cell repertoires from about six Graves' hyperthyroidism patients were also compared in the study. After sampling, hyperthyroidism patients received methimazole starting at 30 mg daily, and ophthalmopathy patients received high-dose intravenous methylprednisolone. Libraries were constructed in a second round of multiplex PCR, after which size selection and purification were carried out. Sequencing of the libraries was done on an Illumina HiSeq2000 using paired-end 100 bp reads. Raw data were processed with SOAPnuke, discarding reads with adapters, uncalled bases, mean Phred below 15, or no exact constant-primer or identifier match. COPE v1.2.5 was used to merge the high-quality paired reads, and each unique nucleotide sequence was defined as a clonotype. MiTCR v1.1 was used to align the clonotypes against IMGT TRBV, TRBD and TRBJ reference segments. The analysis was restricted to V-J combinations with a frequency above 0.0001, which together covered 99% to 99.2% of the repertoires. The TCS score was defined as the ratio of F50 (clonal expansion) to E x V (chaos), calculated using BLOSUM62-based TCRdist between CDR3 peptides within each V-J. Welch's t-statistics and random forest reduced just over 500 V-J features to roughly 13, which were used in a naive Bayes classifier (R e1071). Sample size was not statistically predetermined, and blinding of investigators to group allocation was not performed. TCR Vbeta CDR3 sequencing of 130 to 150 peripheral blood samples (roughly 41 ophthalmopathy, around 80 hyperthyroidism and approximately 17 progressor patients) is reported in the paper.

This TCR came from a woman in her 30s with Graves disease. Donor details come from another sample of the same person, matched by shared clones. Rearrangement joined TRBV2 to TRBJ2-2, with a tentative D gene TRBD1 over 6 matching bases. The specimen was peripheral blood mononuclear cells (PBMCs), collected at new diagnosis, from a patient treated with antithyroid drugs. The base sequence is TGTGCCAGCAGATCAGGGGTAAACACCGGGGAGCTGTTTTTT. It translates to CASRSGVNTGELFF. With the rest looked up from the reference TRBV2 and TRBJ2-2 genes rather than sequenced, the full variable domain is EPEVTQTPSHQVTQMGQEVILRCVPISNHLYFYWYRQILGQKVEFLVSFYNNEISEKSEIFDDQFSVERPDGSNFTLKIRSTKLEDSAMYFCASRSGVNTGELFFGEGSRLTVL.